This is a list of T cell receptor beta chains from one sample in a study of shared clonotypes between healthy human individuals. The data were produced by immunoSEQ multiplex PCR, yet TCRdb's version contains in-frame clones alone and is incomplete. This table holds about 1 million clones, about 76% found once. Sequencing input: memory CD4+ T cells sorted from blood. The origin of the receptors is a man younger than 35 in good health. CDR3s include the opening cysteine and the closing phenylalanine or tryptophan. Each record gives: clone size, V gene, D gene, J gene, CDR3 DNA, CDR3 protein. A D gene is named only where the DNA matches it firmly. Clone size appears in some rows only: once, few, many, or a class for an expanded clone.

-	TRBV6-5	TRBD1	TRBJ1-2	TGTGCCAGCAGTTCCCCGGGACAGGGGGCCCATGGCTACACCTTC	CASSSPGQGAHGYTF
-	TRBV5-1	TRBD1	TRBJ1-4	TGCGCCAGCAGCCCGGGACAGGGAAGGAGGGATGAAAAACTGTTTTTT	CASSPGQGRRDEKLFF
-	TRBV7-9	TRBD2	TRBJ2-7	TGTGCCAGCAGCCCTACTAGCGTCCGGCTGGACGAGCAGTACTTC	CASSPTSVRLDEQYF
few	TRBV15	-	TRBJ1-3	TGTGCCACCGGGTCTCGTCAGGGCGATGTCGGAAACACCATATATTTT	CATGSRQGDVGNTIYF
-	TRBV19	TRBD2	TRBJ2-7	TGTGCCAGTAGTACCAGGACTAGCGGGAGTGAGTACGAGCAGTACTTC	CASSTRTSGSEYEQYF
-	TRBV5-1	-	TRBJ2-3	TGCGCCAGCAGCTTGGCCAGCTCGGCTAGCACAGATACGCAGTATTTT	CASSLASSASTDTQYF
-	TRBV5-1	-	TRBJ2-4	TGCGCCAGCAGCCCGGACCCAAAAAACATTCAGTACTTC	CASSPDPKNIQYF
-	TRBV5-1	-	TRBJ2-2	TGCGCCAGCAGCCGGGCCCAGGGGAGCACCGGGGAGCTGTTTTTT	CASSRAQGSTGELFF
-	TRBV6-6	-	TRBJ2-3	TGTGCCAGCAGTTACGCTAGCGCTAGCACAGATACGCAGTATTTT	CASSYASASTDTQYF
-	TRBV20-1	-	TRBJ2-7	TGCAGTGCTAGTCAGATTCACGAGCAGTACTTC	CSASQIHEQYF
-	TRBV7-9	-	TRBJ1-6	TGTGCCAGCAGCCGAGGCGGTACACCCCTCCACTTT	CASSRGGTPLHF
-	TRBV18	-	TRBJ1-1	TGTGCCAGCTCACCCAAAGACAGAGGCACTGAAGCTTTCTTT	CASSPKDRGTEAFF
-	TRBV7-2	TRBD2	TRBJ2-7	TGTGCCAGCAGCTTGATAGCGGGAGGGCTTCACGAGCAGTACTTC	CASSLIAGGLHEQYF
many	TRBV10-2	TRBD1	TRBJ2-7	TGCGCCAGCACTACGGACAGGGGGTCCCCCGAGCAGTACTTC	CASTTDRGSPEQYF
-	TRBV20-1	-	TRBJ2-5	TGCAGTGCTAGCGGGACCGAGACCCAGTACTTC	CSASGTETQYF
-	TRBV7-2	TRBD1	TRBJ2-5	TGTGCCAGCAGCTCCGGGACAGTCGTCCGAGGGGAGACCCAGTACTTC	CASSSGTVVRGETQYF
few	TRBV7-2	-	TRBJ2-3	TGTGCCAGCAGCCTAGGGGGGGCTAACACAGATACGCAGTATTTT	CASSLGGANTDTQYF
-	TRBV5-1	TRBD1	TRBJ2-7	TGCGCCAGCAGCGCGACAGGGCCTAACGCCTACGAGCAGTACTTC	CASSATGPNAYEQYF
-	TRBV10-3	TRBD1	TRBJ2-1	TGTGCCATCAGGGACAGGGCCTCCAATGAGCAGTTCTTC	CAIRDRASNEQFF
few	TRBV28	-	TRBJ1-6	TGTGCCAGCAGTTTGGAAGGGGACCTGTATAATTCACCCCTCCACTTT	CASSLEGDLYNSPLHF
once	TRBV6-5	TRBD2	TRBJ2-5	TGTGCCAGCAGTTACTCGGGACTAGCGGGGCTGCAGGGCCAGTACTTC	CASSYSGLAGLQGQYF
few	TRBV7-8	-	TRBJ2-7	TGTGCCAGCAGTTTTATGGCGAGCTCCTACGAGCAGTACTTC	CASSFMASSYEQYF
-	TRBV29-1	TRBD2	TRBJ2-1	TGCAGCCTCGCGCGGGGGGGAGATGGTGAGCAGTTCTTC	CSLARGGDGEQFF
-	TRBV7-7	TRBD2	TRBJ2-2	TGTGCTAGCAGCAGCGGGATTCACACCGGGGAGCTGTTTTTT	CASSSGIHTGELFF
-	TRBV28	-	TRBJ1-5	TGTGCCAGCAGGAGACACGGGGAGGGTCAGCCCCAGCATTTT	CASRRHGEGQPQHF
-	TRBV4-2	TRBD1	TRBJ1-2	TGTGCCAGCAGCCCGAGGACAGGGGCTAACTATGGCTACACCTTC	CASSPRTGANYGYTF
-	TRBV10-3	TRBD2	TRBJ2-5	TGTGCCACCATGGAAGCGGGAGTGGGTGAGACCCAGTACTTC	CATMEAGVGETQYF
-	TRBV19	-	TRBJ2-7	TGTGCCAGTAGTATGGTCGGGGGTAGCTCCTACGAGCAGTACTTC	CASSMVGGSSYEQYF
-	TRBV10-3	-	TRBJ2-7	TGTGCCATAGGTCGACTAAGCTACGAGCAGTACTTC	CAIGRLSYEQYF
-	TRBV27	-	TRBJ2-2	TGTGCCAGCAGTTCCTTCCTCGTCTTCCGCGGGGAGCTGTTTTTT	CASSSFLVFRGELFF